The 28 T cell receptor beta chains presented below share a single source sample, sequenced in a study of blood T cell repertoires in COVID-19. Sequencing was performed with immunoSEQ multiplex PCR; in TCRdb, only in-frame clones are kept and a portion is missing. The table shows 200,000 to 250,000 clones, with approximately 78% occurring only once. Specimen: peripheral blood. The receptors here all came from a woman aged 70-85 years with COVID-19, enrolled during active disease.

In its sample, this clone was seen once. The chain couples TRBV4-2 to TRBJ1-5; a possible D gene is TRBD1 (6 bases). The ends were cut back, 0 bases at V and 7 bases at J, with 16 bases in the middle. Germline loops: CDR1 LGHNA, CDR2 YNFKEQ. This CDR3 contains 16 residues. The DNA of the CDR3 is TGTGCCAGCAGCCAAGAGGTGGGGGCCTTATGGCAGCCCCAGCATTTT. This sequence encodes CASSQEVGALWQPQHF.

The rearrangement uses TRBV28 and TRBJ1-1; D might be TRBD1 (6 bases). The CDR3 extends over 15 amino acids. Trimming removed 5 bases from V and 3 bases from J, with 16 bases in between. In germline, CDR1 is MDHEN, CDR2 SYDVKM. DNA for the CDR3: TGTGCCAGCAGTCCAGGGGCCAGGGCGGACACTGAAGCTTTCTTT. This sequence encodes CASSPGARADTEAFF.

This clone was counted a single time. The chain links TRBV10-2 to TRBJ2-1; 9 bases align to TRBD2. CDR1 and CDR2 from the germline V gene are WSHSY and SAAADI. CDR3 size: 17 residues. V trimming: 3 bases; J trimming: 3 bases; junction bases outside the gene matches: 9. The DNA for the CDR3 is TGCGCCAGCAGTGAACGTAGGGCTAGCGGGAACTACAATGAGCAGTTCTTC. Translated, it gives CASSERRASGNYNEQFF.

A remark on this clone: The germline gene is not matched at one end of the junction; a read error may be the cause. This chain connects TRBV5-1 to TRBJ2-7; a weak D match, TRBD2 (7 bases). The CDR3 loop spans 13 amino acids. Germline CDR1 and CDR2: SGHRS and YFSETQ. CDR3 sequence (DNA): TGCGCCCGCAGGGTGGGGGGGGACACCGTGCAGTACTTC. It encodes CARRVGGDTVQYF.

The chain is built from TRBV6-5 and TRBJ1-1, with 7 nucleotides matching TRBD1. Germline CDR1 and CDR2: MNHEY and SVGAGI. Losses at the gene ends were 0 bases for V and 2 bases for J; bases not matched to a gene: 3. The CDR3 sequence is 15 residues long. CDR3 sequence: CASSYSRQGNTEAFF. CDR3 DNA: TGTGCCAGCAGTTACTCGCGACAGGGCAACACTGAAGCTTTCTTT.

This rearrangement joins TRBV28 to TRBJ1-2; maybe TRBD1 (6 bases). The germline CDR1 and CDR2 sequences are MDHEN and SYDVKM. The V end was cut by 6 bases, the J end by 4 bases, with 15 bases between. The CDR3 totals 14 residues. The CDR3 sequence is CASRGTRVFYGYTF. The CDR3 DNA reads as TGTGCCAGCAGAGGGACAAGGGTCTTCTATGGCTACACCTTC.

The gene calls are TRBV7-8 and TRBJ1-2, with D perhaps TRBD1 (5 bases). V was cut by 3 bases and J by 1 base, with 9 bases left in between. The germline gives CDR1 SGHVS, CDR2 FQNEAQ. The CDR3 loop spans 14 amino acids. Written as DNA, the CDR3 is TGTGCCAGCAGCTTTTCAGGGATTAACTATGGCTACACCTTC. It yields the protein CASSFSGINYGYTF. The full variable domain, its missing parts supplied by reference TRBV7-8 and TRBJ1-2, is GAGVSQSPRYKVAKRGQDVALRCDPISGHVSLFWYQQALGQGPEFLTYFQNEAQLDKSGLPSDRFFAERPEGSVSTLKIQRTQQEDSAVYLCASSFSGINYGYTFGSGTRLTVV.

The sample holds many counts of this clone. The chain links TRBV28 to TRBJ1-5, with D possibly TRBD1 on 5 matching bases. Trimming removed 1 base from V and 1 base from J, with 8 bases in between. The CDR3 is 15 residues long. Looked up from germline, CDR1 is MDHEN and CDR2 is SYDVKM. CDR3 loop: CASSLFQGSNQPQHF. CDR3 nucleotide sequence: TGTGCCAGCAGTTTATTTCAGGGCAGCAATCAGCCCCAGCATTTT. The full variable domain, its missing parts supplied by reference TRBV28 and TRBJ1-5, is DVKVTQSSRYLVKRTGEKVFLECVQDMDHENMFWYRQDPGLGLRLIYFSYDVKMKEKGDIPEGYSVSREKKERFSLILESASTNQTSMYLCASSLFQGSNQPQHFGDGTRLSIL.

The rearrangement links TRBV27 to TRBJ1-3; D unclear. The CDR3 totals 13 residues. Trimming took 7 bases from V and 0 from J, leaving 7 bases between them. Germline-derived CDR1 and CDR2 are MNHEY and SMNVEV (reference sequence). CDR3 bases: TGTGCCAGCAACCCGAGCTCTGGAAACACCATATATTTT. As protein: CASNPSSGNTIYF.

The DNA for the CDR3 is TGTGCCAGCAGTAGACTAGCGGGAGGGAGGGGGTACTTC. Translating it yields CASSRLAGGRGYF. This chain connects TRBV28 to TRBJ2-4, with 14 bases that match TRBD2. The CDR3 is 13 residues long. Germline trimming cut 5 bases from V and 15 bases from J; bases unmatched to any gene: 6. Germline V CDR1 and CDR2: MDHEN, SYDVKM. The complete variable domain, with remaining parts taken from reference TRBV28 and TRBJ2-4, reads DVKVTQSSRYLVKRTGEKVFLECVQDMDHENMFWYRQDPGLGLRLIYFSYDVKMKEKGDIPEGYSVSREKKERFSLILESASTNQTSMYLCASSRLAGGRGYFGAGTRLSVL.

V and J are TRBV4-3 and TRBJ2-2; D gene uncertain. V lost 4 bases, J lost 0 bases, and 9 bases lay in between. Germline CDR1 reads LGHNA; CDR2 reads YSLEER. CDR3 length: 15 residues. This chain's CDR3 is CASSLKLANTGELFF. Here the CDR3 DNA reads TGCGCCAGCAGCCTGAAGCTGGCGAACACCGGGGAGCTGTTTTTT.

The chain recombines TRBV19 with TRBJ2-6; TRBD1 matches at 11 bases. This CDR3 contains 18 residues. The junction had 7 bases not matched to a gene; V was cut back by 3 bases and J by 3 bases. Germline loops: CDR1 LNHDA, CDR2 SQIVND (reference sequence). The CDR3 region has the DNA TGTGCCAGTAGTATTGGAGGACAGGGGGCGCTTGGGGCCAACGTCCTGACTTTC. Translated: CASSIGGQGALGANVLTF.

The rearrangement links TRBV7-2 to TRBJ1-3; the D is unclear. Germline CDR1 and CDR2: SGHTA and FQGNSA. Trimming left V 1 base short and J 0 bases short, with 10 bases between. The CDR3 is made up of 16 amino acids. The CDR3 coding sequence is TGTGCCAGCAGCTTAGGACACCCGAGCTCTGGAAACACCATATATTTT. Translating gives CASSLGHPSSGNTIYF.

Only one count was recorded for this clone. The rearrangement uses TRBV24-1 and TRBJ1-5; D is unresolved. Germline lookup yields CDR1 KGHDR and CDR2 SFDVKD. The V end lost 0 bases, the J end lost 2 bases, and 13 bases lay between the germline ends. The CDR3 runs 17 residues. This CDR3 reads CATSDLLWGVCNQPQHF. CDR3 coding DNA: TGTGCCACCAGTGATTTGTTATGGGGAGTCTGCAATCAGCCCCAGCATTTT.

The chain has TRBV19 and TRBJ1-2, with D uncertain. The V gene lost 6 bases and the J gene lost 4 bases, with 9 bases spanning the gap. This CDR3 is 12 amino acids long. The V gene's germline CDR1 is LNHDA and CDR2 SQIVND (reference sequence). The CDR3 bases are TGTGCCAGTAGCCCAGACTTCTATGGCTACACCTTC. Protein sequence: CASSPDFYGYTF.

The chain links TRBV6-4 to TRBJ1-1; D is perhaps TRBD1 (6 bases). Trimming took 6 bases from V and 1 from J, leaving 9 bases between them. CDR1 MRHNA and CDR2 SNTAGT come from the germline V gene. The CDR3 sequence is 13 residues long. CDR3 region: CASSVQGNTEAFF. CDR3 DNA sequence: TGTGCCAGCAGCGTACAGGGGAACACTGAAGCTTTCTTT.

The chain carries TRBV2 and TRBJ2-7, with TRBD2 matching 7 bases. V gave up 9 bases and J gave up 0 bases; unmatched junction bases: 11. The CDR3 is 15 residues long. CDR1 is SNHLY, CDR2 FYNNEI, per germline. The DNA for the CDR3 is TGTGCCAGTTTCCTCTTAAGCGGGGTCTCCTACGAGCAGTACTTC. It yields the protein CASFLLSGVSYEQYF.

J is TRBJ1-1 and V is TRBV19; D possibly corresponds to TRBD1 (5 bases). V lost 3 bases and J 2 bases, leaving 13 bases between the germline ends. Germline V gene sequence: CDR1 LNHDA, CDR2 SQIVND (reference sequence). CDR3 length: 15 residues. The CDR3 here is CASSIWTGVNTEAFF. DNA for the CDR3: TGTGCCAGTAGTATTTGGACGGGGGTAAACACTGAAGCTTTCTTT.

V is TRBV30 and J is TRBJ1-2; perhaps TRBD1 as D (5 bases). This CDR3 contains 13 residues. The germline CDR1 and CDR2 sequences are GTSNPN and SVGIG (reference sequence). V shed 6 bases and J shed 4 bases, with 15 bases lying between them. CDR3 loop: CACLSRAAYGYTF. DNA of the CDR3: TGTGCCTGTTTGTCCAGGGCGGCCTATGGCTACACCTTC.

This clone was recorded once. The V gene is TRBV5-1, the J gene TRBJ2-1, with D perhaps TRBD1 (5 bases). There are 14 residues in the CDR3. Germline loops: CDR1 SGHRS, CDR2 YFSETQ. V dropped 5 bases and J dropped 5 bases, with 14 bases sitting between them. The CDR3 bases are TGCGCCAGCAGATGGGGCCCAGGAAACAATGAGCAGTTCTTC. It codes for CASRWGPGNNEQFF. The variable domain in full, completed from reference TRBV5-1 and TRBJ2-1, reads KAGVTQTPRYLIKTRGQQVTLSCSPISGHRSVSWYQQTPGQGLQFLFEYFSETQRNKGNFPGRFSGRQFSNSRSEMNVSTLELGDSALYLCASRWGPGNNEQFFGPGTRLTVL.

CDR3 nucleotide sequence: TGTGCCACCAGCAGTGTGGCGGGAGGCGTAGAGACCCAGTACTTC. Its protein product is CATSSVAGGVETQYF. This rearrangement joins TRBV15 to TRBJ2-5, with 8 bases lining up with TRBD2. The CDR3 is made up of 15 amino acids. Per germline, CDR1 LNHNV and CDR2 YYDKDF (reference sequence). The V and J ends lost 3 bases and 4 bases, in that order; junction bases with no gene match: 7.

The chain uses TRBV30 and TRBJ2-7; D is perhaps TRBD1 (5 bases). The V end was cut by 5 bases, the J end by 7 bases, with 21 bases between. The germline V gene encodes CDR1 GTSNPN and CDR2 SVGIG (reference sequence). This CDR3 region has 14 residues. In DNA form, the CDR3 reads TGTGCCTGGGGCGGACAAGGCCTGTACGGAGAGCAGTACTTC. The encoded protein is CAWGGQGLYGEQYF.

The table lists this clone with a few counts. V and J are TRBV19 and TRBJ2-1; 8 nucleotides match TRBD2. This CDR3 is 16 amino acids long. The V and J ends lost 1 base and 7 bases, in that order; junction bases with no gene match: 9. Germline V gene data show CDR1 as LNHDA and CDR2 as SQIVND (reference sequence). CDR3: CASSIVGVAGRNEQFF. The DNA of the CDR3 is TGTGCCAGTAGTATAGTCGGGGTAGCGGGACGAAATGAGCAGTTCTTC.

V and J are TRBV10-2 and TRBJ2-1; 8 nucleotides align to TRBD1. Germline CDR1 reads WSHSY; CDR2 reads SAAADI. The CDR3 is 12 amino acids. J gave up 9 bases and V 2 bases, and 0 bases lay outside the gene matches. Written as DNA, the CDR3 is TGCGCCAGCAGTGAGACAGGGGGTGAGCAGTTCTTC. Its protein is CASSETGGEQFF.

The rearrangement links TRBV9 to TRBJ2-1, with TRBD2 matching 8 bases. V trimming: 10 bases; J trimming: 8 bases; junction bases outside the gene matches: 11. The CDR3 has 13 residues. The germline V gene encodes CDR1 SGDLS and CDR2 YYNGEE. CDR3 loop: CAGGSGSHDEQFF. The CDR3 nucleotides are TGTGCCGGGGGAAGCGGGAGTCACGATGAGCAGTTCTTC.

This clone appeared a single time. The J gene is TRBJ1-1, the V gene TRBV10-3, with unresolved D. Per germline, CDR1 ENHRY and CDR2 SYGVKD. The CDR3 loop spans 16 amino acids. Trimming cost V 2 bases and J 6 bases, with 19 bases left between them. The DNA of the CDR3 is TGTGCCATCAGTGAGACCGACGACGGTTGGGAGGCTGAAGCTTTCTTT. Protein: CAISETDDGWEAEAFF.

A remark on this clone: This CDR3 is also generated by other DNA sequences in the sample. The chain couples TRBV28 to TRBJ1-3; no definite D call. From germline, CDR1 is MDHEN and CDR2 SYDVKM. This CDR3 spans 13 amino acids. With 1 base removed from V and 1 base from J, the gap between germline ends came to 2 bases. CDR3 coding DNA: TGTGCCAGCAGTTTATTATCTGGAAACACCATATATTTT. Amino acid sequence: CASSLLSGNTIYF.

This clone turned up a few times. The chain combines TRBV28 with TRBJ2-7; 9 bases fit TRBD1. V shed 5 bases and J 4 bases; nucleotides not matched to a gene: 15. There are 17 residues in the CDR3. The germline V gene encodes CDR1 MDHEN and CDR2 SYDVKM. CDR3 residues: CASSPWGQGDRKYEQYF. The CDR3 bases are TGTGCCAGCAGTCCATGGGGACAGGGAGATCGCAAATACGAGCAGTACTTC.